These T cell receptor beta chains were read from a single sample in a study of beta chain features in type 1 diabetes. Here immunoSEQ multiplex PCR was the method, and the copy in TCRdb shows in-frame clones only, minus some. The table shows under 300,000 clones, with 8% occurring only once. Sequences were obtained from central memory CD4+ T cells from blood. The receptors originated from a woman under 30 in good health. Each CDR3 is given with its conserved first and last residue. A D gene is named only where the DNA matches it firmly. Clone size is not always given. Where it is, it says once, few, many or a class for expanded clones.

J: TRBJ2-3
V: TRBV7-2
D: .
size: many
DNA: TGTGCCAGCAGCCATACCCGACAGATCTTCACAGATACGCAGTATTTT
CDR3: CASSHTRQIFTDTQYF

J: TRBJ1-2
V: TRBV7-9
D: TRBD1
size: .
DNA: TGTGCCAGCAGCTTAGGGGCAGGGGGAAATGGCTACACCTTC
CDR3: CASSLGAGGNGYTF

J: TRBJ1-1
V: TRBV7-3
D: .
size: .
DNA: TGTGCCAGCAGCTTAGTTTCAGGGACCACTGAAGCTTTCTTT
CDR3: CASSLVSGTTEAFF

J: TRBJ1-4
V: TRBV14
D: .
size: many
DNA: TGTGCCAGCAGCGCGATGGGGGAACAGCAAAAACTGTTTTTT
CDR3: CASSAMGEQQKLFF

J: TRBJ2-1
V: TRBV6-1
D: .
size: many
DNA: TGTGCCAGCAGTGAAAAAGTCAACGGCAATCAGGAGCAGTTCTTC
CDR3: CASSEKVNGNQEQFF

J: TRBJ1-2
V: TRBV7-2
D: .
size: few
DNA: TGTGCCAGCAGCCCCGCGAGGGATGACTATGGCTACACCTTC
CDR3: CASSPARDDYGYTF

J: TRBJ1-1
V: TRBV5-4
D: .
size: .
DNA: TGTGCCAGCAGCTCAGGGACGGATAACACTGAAGCTTTCTTT
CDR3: CASSSGTDNTEAFF

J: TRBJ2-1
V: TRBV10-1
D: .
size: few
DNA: TGCGCCAGCAGTGAGACCCGACAGGAGACTTCGAGCTACAATGAGCAGTTCTTC
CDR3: CASSETRQETSSYNEQFF

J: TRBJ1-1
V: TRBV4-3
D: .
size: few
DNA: TGCGCCAGCAGCCAGGTAACGGGTGCTATGAACACTGAAGCTTTCTTT
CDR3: CASSQVTGAMNTEAFF

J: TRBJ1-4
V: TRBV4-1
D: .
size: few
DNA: TGCGCCAGCAGCCACCGACGCGGGGTCGGGGAAAAACTGTTTTTT
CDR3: CASSHRRGVGEKLFF

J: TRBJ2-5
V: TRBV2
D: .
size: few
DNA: TGTGCCAGCAGTCCCACAACCACAGGGCGGGGACCGAAAGAGACCCAGTACTTC
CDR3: CASSPTTTGRGPKETQYF

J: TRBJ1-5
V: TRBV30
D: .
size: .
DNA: TGTGCCTGGAGTAGGACAAGAGGCAATCAGCCCCAGCATTTT
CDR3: CAWSRTRGNQPQHF

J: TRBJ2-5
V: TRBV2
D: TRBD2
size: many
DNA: TGTGCCAGCAGTGAAGAGGGCCACGGGGGGGCGACCCAGTACTTC
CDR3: CASSEEGHGGATQYF

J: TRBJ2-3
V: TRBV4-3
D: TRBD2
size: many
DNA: TGCGCCAGCAGCCAAGTCAGGAGCGGGAGTCTAGCGGATACGCAGTATTTT
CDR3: CASSQVRSGSLADTQYF

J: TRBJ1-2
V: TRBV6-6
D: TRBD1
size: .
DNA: TGTGCCAGCAGTAGGCGGGACAGGGTGTATGGCTACACCTTC
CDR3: CASSRRDRVYGYTF

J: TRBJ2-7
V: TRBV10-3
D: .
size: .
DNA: TGTGCCATCAGCCGTAAGGGGGGCTACGAGCAGTACTTC
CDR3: CAISRKGGYEQYF

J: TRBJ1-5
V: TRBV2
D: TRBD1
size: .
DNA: TGTGCCAGCAGATCCGGGACAGCACCCAATCAGCCCCAGCATTTT
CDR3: CASRSGTAPNQPQHF

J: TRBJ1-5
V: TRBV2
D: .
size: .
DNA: TGTGCCAGCAGGCAACAGGAGTATAGCAATCAGCCCCAGCATTTT
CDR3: CASRQQEYSNQPQHF

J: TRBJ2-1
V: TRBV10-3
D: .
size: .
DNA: TGTGCCATCAGTGACCGGGACGGCAACAATGAGCAGTTCTTC
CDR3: CAISDRDGNNEQFF

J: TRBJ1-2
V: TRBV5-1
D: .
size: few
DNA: TGCGCCAGCAGCCCTTGGGAGGAATATGGCTACACCTTC
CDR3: CASSPWEEYGYTF

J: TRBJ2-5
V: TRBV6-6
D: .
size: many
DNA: TGTGCCAGCACGCACCAAGAGACCCAGTACTTC
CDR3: CASTHQETQYF

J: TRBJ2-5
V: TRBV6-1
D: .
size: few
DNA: TGTGCCAGCAGTGATCGAGGTTTGGGAGAGCAGTACTTC
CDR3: CASSDRGLGEQYF

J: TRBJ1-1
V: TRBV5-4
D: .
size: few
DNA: TGTGCCAGCAGCTTGAGCCACCTCGTGAACACTGAAGCTTTCTTT
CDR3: CASSLSHLVNTEAFF

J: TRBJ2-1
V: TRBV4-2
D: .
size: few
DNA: TGTGCCAGCAGCCAAGAGTCTGGTGAGCAGTTCTTC
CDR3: CASSQESGEQFF

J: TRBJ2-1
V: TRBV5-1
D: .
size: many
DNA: TGCGCCAGCAGCTTGGGCTACAGCTCCTACAATGAGCAGTTCTTC
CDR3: CASSLGYSSYNEQFF

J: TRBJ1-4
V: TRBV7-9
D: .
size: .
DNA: TGTGCCAGCAGCTTGGGGGCAGGGACTAATGAAAAACTGTTTTTT
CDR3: CASSLGAGTNEKLFF

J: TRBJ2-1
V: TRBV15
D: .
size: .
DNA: TGTGCCACCAGCAGGGCGGGACGGACATACAATGAGCAGTTCTTC
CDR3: CATSRAGRTYNEQFF

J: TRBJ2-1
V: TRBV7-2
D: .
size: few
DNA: TGTGCCAGCAGCTCAAGAGTGGGATACAATGAGCAGTTCTTC
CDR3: CASSSRVGYNEQFF

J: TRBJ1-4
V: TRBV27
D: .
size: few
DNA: TGTGCCAGCACTACACAATCTGGTGAAAAACTGTTTTTT
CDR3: CASTTQSGEKLFF

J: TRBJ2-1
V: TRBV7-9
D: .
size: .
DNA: TGTGCCAGCAGCTTCTTGACCGGGACTCACCACTACAATGAGCAGTTCTTC
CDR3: CASSFLTGTHHYNEQFF

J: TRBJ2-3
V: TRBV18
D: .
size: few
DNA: TGTGCCAGCTCAGGGATGAGCACAGATACGCAGTATTTT
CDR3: CASSGMSTDTQYF

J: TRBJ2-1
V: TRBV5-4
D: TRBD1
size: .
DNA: TGTGCCAGCAGCTTAACAGGGGGCCGATCCTACAATGAGCAGTTCTTC
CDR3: CASSLTGGRSYNEQFF

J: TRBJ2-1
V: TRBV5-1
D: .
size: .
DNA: TGCGCCAGCAGCTTCGGGACACTTGATGAGCAGTTCTTC
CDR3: CASSFGTLDEQFF

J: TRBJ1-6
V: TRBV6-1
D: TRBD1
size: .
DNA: TGTGCCAGCAGTAAAGGTACAGGGGGCTCCTATAATTCACCCCTCCACTTT
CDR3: CASSKGTGGSYNSPLHF

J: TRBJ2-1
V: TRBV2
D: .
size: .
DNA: TGTGCCAGCACCCGGACGGGGAGCTCCTACAATGAGCAGTTCTTC
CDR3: CASTRTGSSYNEQFF

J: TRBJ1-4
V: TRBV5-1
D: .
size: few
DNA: TGCGCCAGCAGCTTTGGGACGGAGGAAAAACTGTTTTTT
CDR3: CASSFGTEEKLFF

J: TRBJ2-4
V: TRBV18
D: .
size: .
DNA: TGTGCCAGCTCACCACCGTCCAGGGGCGAAAACATTCAGTACTTC
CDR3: CASSPPSRGENIQYF

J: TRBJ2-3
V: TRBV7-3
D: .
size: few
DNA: TGTGCCAGCAGCTTGGAGGCGCCGCCAGATACGCAGTATTTT
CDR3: CASSLEAPPDTQYF

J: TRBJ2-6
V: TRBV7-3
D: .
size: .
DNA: TGTGCCAGCAGTTTTACTAGGGCTACTGGGGCCAACGTCCTGACTTTC
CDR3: CASSFTRATGANVLTF

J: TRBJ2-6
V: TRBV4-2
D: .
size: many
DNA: TGTGCCAGCAGCCAAGATCGCGGGGCCTCTGGGGCCAACGTCCTGACTTTC
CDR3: CASSQDRGASGANVLTF

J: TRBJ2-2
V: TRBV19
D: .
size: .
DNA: TGTGCCAGTAGTCCATACACCGGGGAGCTGTTTTTT
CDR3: CASSPYTGELFF

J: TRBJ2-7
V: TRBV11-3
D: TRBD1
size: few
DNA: TGTGCCAGCAGCTTAGTTTCCTTGGGCCGGGACAGGGTCTCCTACGAGCAGTACTTC
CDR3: CASSLVSLGRDRVSYEQYF

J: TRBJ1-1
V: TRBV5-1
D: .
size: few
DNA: TGCGCCAGCAGCCGCGCCCCGGGGGCGAACACTGAAGCTTTCTTT
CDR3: CASSRAPGANTEAFF

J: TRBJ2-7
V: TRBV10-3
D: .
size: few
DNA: TGTGCCATCAGTGCATCTTTCCTAGGGGGTTACGAGCAGTACTTC
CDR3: CAISASFLGGYEQYF

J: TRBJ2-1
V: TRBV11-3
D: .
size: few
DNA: TGTGCCAGCAGCCCCAAGGGACTCCGACCCGAGCAGTTCTTC
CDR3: CASSPKGLRPEQFF

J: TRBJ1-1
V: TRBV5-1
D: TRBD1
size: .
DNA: TGCGCCAGCAGCCACGGAGATACAGGGGTTGAAGCTTTCTTT
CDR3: CASSHGDTGVEAFF